This TCR beta chain came from a study of cytotoxic CD8 clonotypes in ibrutinib-treated CLL (dated by TCRdb to the early 2020s). For context, the study as a whole: In this cohort, approximately 15 patients were treatment-naive and about ten were relapsed/refractory, while approximately 18 had unmutated IGHV. Longitudinal samples were available for about 30% of the roughly 86 trial participants. Response samples were obtained after a median of approximately 12 months of treatment, with a range of roughly 6 to 40 months. Samples averaged approximately 250,000 productive templates and some 96,000 productive rearrangements. Cryopreserved peripheral blood mononuclear cells were obtained before treatment, at response, and at either sustained remission or disease progression. Partial responses were observed in approximately 24 patients and complete responses in 2; after a median follow-up of 68 months, remission was maintained in approximately 14 patients and progression was observed in some twelve. Overall study outcomes, separate from this receptor: Baseline clonality exceeded that of age-matched healthy donors and correlated strongly with circulating CD8+ T-cell counts. Clonality increased at ibrutinib response, stayed stable in sustained remission, and fell back toward baseline at progression. Public clonotypes were rare and either shrank or stayed stable during treatment, and the rise in clonality at ibrutinib response reflected expansion of private clonotypes. Sampling times were not matched between sustained-remission and progressing patients, and lymph node repertoires were not studied.

Trimming at the junction amounts to 3 bases on V and 3 bases on J, and the germline ends lie 11 bases apart. Per the germline V gene (reference sequence), SGHNT is the CDR1 and YYREEE is the CDR2. Measured from the cysteine to the phenylalanine, the CDR3 is 14 residues long. The CDR3 DNA has 42 bases and is translated from base 1. For TCR beta library preparation, approximately 2.2 micrograms of genomic DNA were isolated from cryopreserved PBMCs. Longitudinal blood samples from CLL patients receiving ibrutinib monotherapy were subjected to high-throughput TCR beta sequencing. The patients were enrolled in a single-center, open-label phase 2 trial of ibrutinib monotherapy. Regarding this clone: It lacks a known antigen. It has no much larger one-base neighbor in the sample; base qualities were not kept.

The goal of deep resolution MiSeq sequencing was a depth between 1 in 1 million and 1 in 200,000 T cells, and coverage averaged 10x per clonotype. The immunoSEQ hsTCRB Kit was used to generate the TCR beta libraries. The original methods were these. ImmunoSEQ Data Assistant and ImmunoSEQ Analyzer were used for data analysis, and V, D and J genes were assigned according to IMGT definitions. Clonality, which ranges from 0 to 1, was calculated as one minus the normalized Shannon entropy of productive rearrangement frequencies. Only overrepresented clonotypes making up at least 0.05% of the repertoire of each patient were included in the public clonotype analysis. About twelve age-matched healthy donor repertoires from immuneACCESS were used as controls for clonality. Drawn from immuneACCESS, this table holds only the in-frame rearrangements with V and J called that TCRdb kept. Clones are partly lost; checked studies trace under half to an unresolved V gene and leave the rest unexplained. V, J and clone size are taken as reported in that table, and D and trimming were inferred from the DNA itself. The sample profile shows some 28,000 clones; about three fifths of them were found once. 14% of the sample is taken by the ten largest.

Here the sequenced sample was PBMCs, taken before ibrutinib treatment. This sequence originates from a human donor with chronic lymphocytic leukemia. The sequence joins TRBV5-4 to TRBJ2-3, with TRBD1 tentatively as D gene (5 bases match). The CDR3 sequence is CASSSQGATDTQYF. The DNA sequence is given as TGTGCCAGCAGCTCCCAGGGTGCTACAGATACGCAGTATTTT. Reference TRBV5-4 and TRBJ2-3 genes cover what lies past the CDR3, so the full variable domain is ETGVTQSPTHLIKTRGQQVTLRCSSQSGHNTVSWYQQALGQGPQFIFQYYREEENGRGNFPPRFSGLQFPNYSSELNVNALELDDSALYLCASSSQGATDTQYFGPGTRLTVL.